These 20 T cell receptor beta chains share one sample of origin, sequenced in a study of shared clonotypes between healthy human individuals. Profiled with immunoSEQ multiplex PCR; TCRdb holds only in-frame clones, not every one. The data contain roughly 680,000 clones, roughly 72% of them singletons. The sequenced material came from memory CD4+ T cells sorted from blood. Specified subset: CD45RA-negative fraction. All receptors derive from a woman aged 25 to 45 in good health.

The rearrangement links TRBV6-6 to TRBJ1-3, with D hard to call. Trimming removed 5 bases at V and 0 bases at J, with 14 bases between. Per germline, CDR1 MNHNY and CDR2 SVGAGI (reference sequence). The CDR3 sequence is 16 residues long. The DNA for the CDR3 is TGTGCCAGCAGTAAACCGACGGGGAACTCTGGAAACACCATATATTTT. It yields the protein CASSKPTGNSGNTIYF.

V usage is TRBV29-1 and J usage is TRBJ2-7; D is unresolved. Germline CDR1 SQVTM, CDR2 ANQGSEA. The CDR3 is 12 amino acids. The V and J ends lost 4 bases and 4 bases respectively, with 11 bases between them. As DNA, the CDR3 is TGCAGCGTTGCTGTGGTACAGTACGAGCAGTACTTC. This sequence encodes CSVAVVQYEQYF.

This sequence joins TRBV18 and TRBJ2-1, with 10 bases aligning to TRBD2. The germline V gene has CDR1 KGHSH and CDR2 LQKENI. This CDR3 is 16 amino acids long. Trimming took 3 bases from V and 8 from J; bases not matched to a gene: 10. The CDR3: CASSPTELAGVYEQFF. DNA for the CDR3: TGTGCCAGCTCACCCACCGAGCTAGCGGGAGTTTATGAGCAGTTCTTC.

This rearrangement joins TRBV6-1 to TRBJ1-1, with 7 bases identical to TRBD1. V was pared by 2 bases and J by 5 bases, with 2 bases of the junction left unmatched. The CDR3 has 13 amino acids. Germline V gene lookup returns CDR1 MNHNS and CDR2 SASEGT. The CDR3 DNA reads as TGTGCCAGCAGTGAACAGGGGGGGACTGAAGCTTTCTTT. Translated: CASSEQGGTEAFF.

The sample holds many counts of this clone. The chain has TRBV1 and TRBJ2-5; the table's D gene call, TRBD2, was not cross checked with the DNA. Gene TRBJ2-7 matches the end of the DNA better, so the J call may be wrong. TRBV1 is shown as a pseudogene. The length of the CDR3 is 17 residues. DNA of the CDR3: TGCACCAGCAGCCAAGATGAGACGGGAGGGCCTCCCTACGAGCAGTACTTC. This codes for CTSSQDETGGPPYEQYF.

The gene calls are TRBV28 and TRBJ2-1; 9 nucleotides match TRBD1. V lost 7 bases and J lost 9; bases outside the gene matches: 7. Germline V gene lookup returns CDR1 MDHEN and CDR2 SYDVKM. The CDR3 contains 13 residues. For the CDR3, the DNA is TGTGCCAGCAACGAACCACAGGGGGCTGAGCAGTTCTTC. Translating gives CASNEPQGAEQFF.

V gene TRBV7-6 combines with J gene TRBJ2-3; weak D call: TRBD1 (6 bases). In germline, CDR1 is SGHVS, CDR2 FNYEAQ. With 3 bases removed from V and 1 base from J, the gap between germline ends came to 14 bases. This CDR3 is built from 16 residues. In DNA form, the CDR3 reads TGTGCCAGCAGCTTCAGTGTGGGGGCTGGCACAGATACGCAGTATTTT. Residues: CASSFSVGAGTDTQYF.

The V gene is TRBV19, the J gene TRBJ2-1; D is unresolved. Germline V gene sequence: CDR1 LNHDA, CDR2 SQIVND (reference sequence). Trimming shortened V by 8 bases and J by 0 bases, and 8 bases separated the two germline ends. The CDR3 covers 13 residues. CDR3 region: CASGPSSYNEQFF. In DNA form, the CDR3 reads TGTGCCAGTGGCCCGAGCTCCTACAATGAGCAGTTCTTC.

In this sample, this clone turned up many times. The J gene is TRBJ1-2, the V gene TRBV18; TRBD1 might be the D (6 bases). The V gene's germline CDR1 is KGHSH and CDR2 LQKENI. Trimming shortened V by 6 bases and J by 0 bases, and 14 bases separated the two germline ends. The CDR3 loop spans 15 amino acids. CDR3 region: CASSLPGQTNYGYTF. Written as DNA, the CDR3 is TGTGCCAGCTCGCTACCGGGACAAACTAACTATGGCTACACCTTC.

The CDR3 protein is CASSLGLAGSYNEQFF. The CDR3 DNA reads TGTGCCAGCAGCTTGGGACTAGCGGGCTCCTACAATGAGCAGTTCTTC. The chain joins TRBV5-4 to TRBJ2-1, with 10 positions matching TRBD2. This CDR3 has 16 residues. The V gene's germline CDR1 is SGHNT and CDR2 YYREEE (reference sequence). The V and J ends lost 0 bases and 0 bases, in that order; junction bases with no gene match: 0.

The chain links TRBV27 to TRBJ2-1, with D maybe TRBD2 (6 bases). V lost 1 base and J 4 bases, leaving 14 bases between the germline ends. Germline V gives CDR1 MNHEY, CDR2 SMNVEV (reference sequence). This CDR3 region has 16 residues. CDR3: CASSLFPEGFYNEQFF. The CDR3 bases are TGTGCCAGCAGTTTATTTCCGGAGGGATTTTACAATGAGCAGTTCTTC.

V gene TRBV7-6 combines with J gene TRBJ2-3; TRBD2 aligns across 12 bases. This CDR3 comprises 15 residues. Germline-derived CDR1 and CDR2 are SGHVS and FNYEAQ. The ends lost 4 bases at V and 5 bases at J; junction bases unmatched: 4. CDR3 sequence (DNA): TGTGCCAGCAGCTCCACTAGCGGGAGGAGAGATACGCAGTATTTT. This gives the protein CASSSTSGRRDTQYF.

V is TRBV25-1 and J is TRBJ2-7; maybe TRBD1 (5 bases). Germline loops: CDR1 MGHDK, CDR2 SYGVNS. The CDR3 runs to 16 residues. The V and J ends lost 3 bases and 2 bases respectively, with 17 bases between them. The CDR3 loop reads CASSDPAVDRPYEQYF. CDR3 nucleotides: TGTGCCAGCAGTGACCCCGCGGTCGACAGACCCTACGAGCAGTACTTC.

This chain links TRBV28 with TRBJ1-5; D call uncertain. This CDR3 contains 15 residues. Germline assignment: CDR1 MDHEN and CDR2 SYDVKM. Trimming left V 8 bases short and J 8 bases short, with 22 bases between. The CDR3 reads CASLKGTPDWEPQHF. Here the CDR3 DNA reads TGTGCCAGCTTAAAAGGAACTCCCGATTGGGAGCCCCAGCATTTT. The complete variable domain, with remaining parts taken from reference TRBV28 and TRBJ1-5, reads DVKVTQSSRYLVKRTGEKVFLECVQDMDHENMFWYRQDPGLGLRLIYFSYDVKMKEKGDIPEGYSVSREKKERFSLILESASTNQTSMYLCASLKGTPDWEPQHFGDGTRLSIL.

This rearrangement joins TRBV6-5 to TRBJ1-4; D possibly corresponds to TRBD1 (5 bases). Looked up from germline, CDR1 is MNHEY and CDR2 is SVGAGI. V lost 6 bases and J 4 bases, leaving 12 bases between the germline ends. The CDR3 loop spans 14 amino acids. CDR3 region: CASSLRGFNEKLFF. The CDR3 region has the DNA TGTGCCAGCAGCCTAAGGGGATTTAATGAAAAACTGTTTTTT.

The rearrangement links TRBV5-4 to TRBJ1-2, with TRBD1 identical over 7 bases. J was trimmed by 6 bases and V by 2 bases; bases with no gene match: 13. The germline gives CDR1 SGHNT, CDR2 YYREEE (reference sequence). The CDR3 spans 16 residues. DNA of the CDR3: TGTGCCAGCAGCTTTTCCGGTTTTGGGACAGAAGATGGCTACACCTTC. Encoded protein: CASSFSGFGTEDGYTF.

In this sample, this clone turned up once. V usage is TRBV6-6 and J usage is TRBJ2-1, with 13 bases lining up with TRBD2. Germline loops: CDR1 MNHNY, CDR2 SVGAGI (reference sequence). The V segment lost 5 bases and the J segment 9 bases; nucleotides outside the gene matches: 7. The CDR3 sequence is 15 residues long. CDR3 DNA sequence: TGTGCCAGCAGTACACGGACTAGCGGGAGTGTTGAGCAGTTCTTC. As protein: CASSTRTSGSVEQFF.

This clone was detected a few times. Other DNA sequences in the sample encode the same CDR3. The chain has TRBV25-1 and TRBJ2-2; 7 nucleotides agree with TRBD1. The J segment lost 0 bases and the V segment lost 2 bases, leaving 3 bases of the junction unmatched. This CDR3 region has 16 residues. Germline CDR1 is MGHDK and CDR2 is SYGVNS. The CDR3: CASSERGTANTGELFF. In nucleotides, the CDR3 is TGTGCCAGCAGTGAAAGAGGGACAGCGAACACCGGGGAGCTGTTTTTT.

The V gene is TRBV7-8, the J gene TRBJ1-2; the match to TRBD1 covers 7 bases. CDR1 SGHVS and CDR2 FQNEAQ come from the germline V gene. The CDR3 loop spans 14 amino acids. V shed 6 bases, J shed 4 bases, and the junction held 8 bases outside the gene matches. CDR3 amino acids: CASSYQRDSYGYTF. CDR3 in DNA: TGTGCCAGCAGTTATCAAAGGGACAGCTATGGCTACACCTTC.

A note on this clone: This sequence is one base from a far larger clone and is likely a read error. Distinct nucleotide sequences in the sample also encode this CDR3. The chain recombines TRBV7-2 with TRBJ2-1; 8 bases are a match to TRBD2. The CDR3 is 14 residues long. With 8 bases clipped from V and 6 bases from J, the junction kept 9 bases outside the gene matches. CDR1 and CDR2 from the germline V gene are SGHTA and FQGNSA. In DNA, the CDR3 is TGTGCCAGCCGCAAAGGGACTAGTGGCAATGAGCAGTTCTTC. This translates into CASRKGTSGNEQFF.